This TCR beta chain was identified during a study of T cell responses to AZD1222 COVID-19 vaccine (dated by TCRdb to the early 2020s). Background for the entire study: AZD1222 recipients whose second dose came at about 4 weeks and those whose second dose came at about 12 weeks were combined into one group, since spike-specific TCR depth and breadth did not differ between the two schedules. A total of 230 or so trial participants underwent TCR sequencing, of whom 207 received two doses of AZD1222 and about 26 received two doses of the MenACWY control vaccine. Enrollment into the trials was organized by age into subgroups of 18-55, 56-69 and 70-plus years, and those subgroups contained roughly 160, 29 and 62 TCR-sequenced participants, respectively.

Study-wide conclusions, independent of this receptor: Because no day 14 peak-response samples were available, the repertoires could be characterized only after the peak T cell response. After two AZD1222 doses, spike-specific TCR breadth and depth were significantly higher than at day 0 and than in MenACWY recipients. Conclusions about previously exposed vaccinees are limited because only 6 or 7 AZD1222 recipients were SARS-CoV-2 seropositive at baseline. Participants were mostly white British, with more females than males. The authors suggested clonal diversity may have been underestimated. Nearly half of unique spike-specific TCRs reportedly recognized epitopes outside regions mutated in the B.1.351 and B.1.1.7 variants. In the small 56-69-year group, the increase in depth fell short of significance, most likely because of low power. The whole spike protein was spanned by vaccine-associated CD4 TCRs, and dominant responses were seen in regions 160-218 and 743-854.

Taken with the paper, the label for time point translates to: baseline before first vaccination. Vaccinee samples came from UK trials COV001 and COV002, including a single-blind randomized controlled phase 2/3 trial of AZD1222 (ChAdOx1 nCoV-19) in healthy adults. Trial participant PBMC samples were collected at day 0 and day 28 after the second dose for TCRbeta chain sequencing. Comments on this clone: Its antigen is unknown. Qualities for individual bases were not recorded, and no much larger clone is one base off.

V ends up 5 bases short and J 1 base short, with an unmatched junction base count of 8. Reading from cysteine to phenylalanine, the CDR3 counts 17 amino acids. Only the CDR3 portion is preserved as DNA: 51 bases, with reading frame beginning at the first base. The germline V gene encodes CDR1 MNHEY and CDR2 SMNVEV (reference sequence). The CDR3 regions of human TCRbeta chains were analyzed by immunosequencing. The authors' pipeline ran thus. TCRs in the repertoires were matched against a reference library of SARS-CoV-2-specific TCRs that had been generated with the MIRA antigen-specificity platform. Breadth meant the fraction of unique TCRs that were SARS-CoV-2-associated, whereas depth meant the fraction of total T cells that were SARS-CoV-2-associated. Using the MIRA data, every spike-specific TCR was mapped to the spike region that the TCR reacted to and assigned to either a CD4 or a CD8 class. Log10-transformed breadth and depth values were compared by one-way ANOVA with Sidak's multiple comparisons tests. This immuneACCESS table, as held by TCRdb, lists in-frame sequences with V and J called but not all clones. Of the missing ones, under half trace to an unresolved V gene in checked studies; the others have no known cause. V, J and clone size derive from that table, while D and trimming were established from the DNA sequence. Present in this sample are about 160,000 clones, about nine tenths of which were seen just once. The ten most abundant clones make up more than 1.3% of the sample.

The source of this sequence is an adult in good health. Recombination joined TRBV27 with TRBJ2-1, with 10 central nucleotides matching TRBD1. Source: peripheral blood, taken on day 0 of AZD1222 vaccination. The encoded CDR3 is CASSRERQGASYNEQFF. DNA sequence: TGTGCCAGCAGTCGCGAGCGACAGGGGGCTTCCTACAATGAGCAGTTCTTC.